These 18 T cell receptor beta chains originate from one sample sequenced in a study of blood T cell repertoires in COVID-19. TCRdb keeps only in-frame clones here, not all; method: immunoSEQ multiplex PCR. This table holds roughly 500,000 clones, approximately 83% found once. The sample comprised peripheral blood. Source of these receptors: a human donor in a cohort sampled during active COVID-19.

J is TRBJ2-2 and V is TRBV11-3; 12 nucleotides line up with TRBD2. This CDR3 has 16 residues. The germline CDR1 and CDR2 sequences are SGHNT and YENEEA. The V gene end was trimmed by 5 bases and the J gene end by 4 bases; junction bases not matched to a gene: 5. CDR3 coding DNA: TGTGCCAGCAGCCCCACTAGCGGGAGGTTCACCGGGGAGCTGTTTTTT. The encoded protein is CASSPTSGRFTGELFF.

The chain joins TRBV9 to TRBJ1-1; D is perhaps TRBD1 (5 bases). V lost 7 bases, J lost 1 base, and 14 bases lay in between. The germline V gene encodes CDR1 SGDLS and CDR2 YYNGEE. The CDR3 consists of 14 residues. The CDR3 DNA sequence: TGTGCCAGCTCTCCACACGGGGGGAACACTGAAGCTTTCTTT. This gives the protein CASSPHGGNTEAFF.

This rearrangement joins TRBV6-5 to TRBJ2-7; 11 nucleotides align to TRBD2. There are 15 residues in the CDR3. The junction had 5 bases not matched to a gene; V was cut back by 4 bases and J by 3 bases. Germline V CDR1 and CDR2: MNHEY, SVGAGI. The CDR3 bases are TGTGCCAGCAGTTTCCGACTAGCGGGGTACTACGAGCAGTACTTC. Translation: CASSFRLAGYYEQYF.

The V call is TRBV28, the J call TRBJ2-7, with TRBD1 matching over 8 bases. CDR1 MDHEN and CDR2 SYDVKM come from the germline V gene. The CDR3 spans 15 residues. Trimming cost V 3 bases and J 1 base; bases outside gene matches: 5. CDR3 coding DNA: TGTGCCAGCAGTTTGATCCGGGACAGGTCCTACGAGCAGTACTTC. Translated, it gives CASSLIRDRSYEQYF. The full variable domain, with the rest looked up from reference TRBV28 and TRBJ2-7, is DVKVTQSSRYLVKRTGEKVFLECVQDMDHENMFWYRQDPGLGLRLIYFSYDVKMKEKGDIPEGYSVSREKKERFSLILESASTNQTSMYLCASSLIRDRSYEQYFGPGTRLTVT.

The genes are TRBV27 and TRBJ1-3; 9 bases align to TRBD1. J was trimmed by 3 bases and V by 8 bases; bases with no gene match: 5. Germline V CDR1 and CDR2: MNHEY, SMNVEV (reference sequence). The CDR3 totals 14 residues. CDR3 region: CASSDRGNGNTIYF. CDR3 nucleotides: TGTGCCAGCTCTGACAGGGGGAATGGAAACACCATATATTTT.

The count of this clone is one. This sequence joins TRBV19 and TRBJ1-2; maybe TRBD1 (6 bases). V dropped 6 bases and J dropped 5 bases, with 16 bases sitting between them. The germline V gene has CDR1 LNHDA and CDR2 SQIVND (reference sequence). CDR3 length: 14 amino acids. The CDR3 sequence: CASSAQTGFYGYTF. The CDR3 bases are TGTGCCAGTAGCGCCCAAACAGGGTTTTATGGCTACACCTTC.

The chain joins TRBV2 to TRBJ1-2; D unclear. V gave up 4 bases and J gave up 2 bases, with 8 bases separating them. Germline-derived CDR1 and CDR2 are SNHLY and FYNNEI. This CDR3 comprises 13 residues. The CDR3 region is CASSVPANYGYTF. CDR3 DNA sequence: TGTGCCAGCAGTGTGCCTGCGAACTATGGCTACACCTTC.

Concerning this clone itself: Additional DNA sequences in this sample encode the identical CDR3. This rearrangement joins TRBV11-2 to TRBJ1-1; D is undetermined. From germline, CDR1 is SGHAT and CDR2 FQNNGV. Trimming stripped 3 bases from V and 1 base from J, with 6 bases between. The CDR3 has 13 residues. The chain's CDR3 is CASSFSGNTEAFF. The CDR3 nucleotides are TGTGCCAGCAGCTTTTCCGGGAACACTGAAGCTTTCTTT.

This clone has a single count. The chain has TRBV7-3 and TRBJ2-1; 7 bases map to TRBD2. Germline assignment: CDR1 SGHTA and CDR2 FQGTGA. The CDR3 is 13 residues long. With 3 bases clipped from V and 11 bases from J, the junction kept 7 bases outside the gene matches. The CDR3, as DNA: TGTGCCAGCAGCTTCTTAGAGGGAGGGCAGCAGTTCTTC. Translated, it gives CASSFLEGGQQFF.

The chain couples TRBV5-4 to TRBJ1-4, with 8 bases fitting TRBD1. The germline CDR1 and CDR2 sequences are SGHNT and YYREEE (reference sequence). The V gene end was trimmed by 4 bases and the J gene end by 6 bases; junction bases not matched to a gene: 5. The CDR3 extends over 14 amino acids. CDR3 sequence (DNA): TGTGCCAGCAGCGTGGGACAGGTAGATGAAAAACTGTTTTTT. Residues: CASSVGQVDEKLFF.

This clone was counted a few times. Other DNA sequences within the sample encode an identical CDR3. The rearrangement joins TRBV6-5 to TRBJ1-1; D ambiguous. Germline values: CDR1 MNHEY, CDR2 SVGAGI. Trimming shortened V by 2 bases and J by 1 base, and 8 bases separated the two germline ends. The CDR3 totals 14 residues. CDR3 sequence (DNA): TGTGCCAGCAGTTACAGCCGGGGGAACACTGAAGCTTTCTTT. This gives the protein CASSYSRGNTEAFF.

The V gene is TRBV10-3, the J gene TRBJ2-1; TRBD2 agrees at 14 bases. Germline assignment: CDR1 ENHRY and CDR2 SYGVKD. V was pared by 0 bases and J by 5 bases, with 12 bases of the junction left unmatched. This CDR3 has 20 amino acids. The CDR3 nucleotides are TGTGCCATCAGTGAGTCACGACTAGCGGGAGGGCCCAGTGTCCACAATGAGCAGTTCTTC. Translation: CAISESRLAGGPSVHNEQFF.

This chain joins TRBV6-5 and TRBJ1-2, with D possibly matching TRBD1 (5 bases). From germline, CDR1 is MNHEY and CDR2 SVGAGI. The CDR3 runs to 13 residues. Trimming took off 6 bases at V and 2 bases at J, with 10 bases between the two ends. CDR3 coding DNA: TGTGCCAGCAGGACAGACGGCAACTATGGCTACACCTTC. Translating it yields CASRTDGNYGYTF.

The chain combines TRBV4-3 with TRBJ2-1; D is unclear. This CDR3 region has 13 residues. CDR1 is LGHNA, CDR2 YSLEER, per germline. The V gene lost 1 base and the J gene lost 9 bases, with 10 bases spanning the gap. The CDR3 region has the DNA TGCGCCAGCAGCCAAGGATCTAAGTCTGAGCAGTTCTTC. It is translated as CASSQGSKSEQFF.

V usage is TRBV5-1 and J usage is TRBJ2-1; D gene unclear. Per germline, CDR1 SGHRS and CDR2 YFSETQ. V gave up 5 bases and J gave up 5 bases, with 8 bases separating them. CDR3 length equals 12 residues. The CDR3 sequence: CASRLINNEQFF. CDR3 coding DNA: TGCGCCAGCAGGTTAATTAACAATGAGCAGTTCTTC. Full variable domain (outside the CDR3, taken from reference TRBV5-1 and TRBJ2-1): KAGVTQTPRYLIKTRGQQVTLSCSPISGHRSVSWYQQTPGQGLQFLFEYFSETQRNKGNFPGRFSGRQFSNSRSEMNVSTLELGDSALYLCASRLINNEQFFGPGTRLTVL.

The gene calls are TRBV5-6 and TRBJ1-1; D gene unclear. CDR1 is SGHDT, CDR2 YYEEEE, per germline. V lost 5 bases to trimming and J lost 3 bases, with 11 bases between them. The CDR3 totals 13 residues. CDR3 nucleotide sequence: TGTGCCAGCAGTCAAGCACCCTACACTGAAGCTTTCTTT. This encodes CASSQAPYTEAFF.

The rearrangement joins TRBV10-3 to TRBJ2-3, with D perhaps matching TRBD1 (5 bases). The CDR3 covers 14 residues. The germline gives CDR1 ENHRY, CDR2 SYGVKD. The V and J ends lost 10 bases and 1 base respectively, with 15 bases between them. The CDR3 DNA reads as TGTGCCACGAGTAGGGGTAGGGGCACAGATACGCAGTATTTT. Encoded protein: CATSRGRGTDTQYF.

This clone was seen a few times. V is TRBV4-3 and J is TRBJ1-5; 8 nucleotides match TRBD1. The CDR3 contains 15 residues. Germline CDR1 and CDR2: LGHNA and YSLEER. V lost 4 bases, J lost 6 bases, and 8 bases stayed unmatched. CDR3 sequence (DNA): TGCGCCAGCAGCCCACACGGACAGGGCGGTCAGCCCCAGCATTTT. Its translation is CASSPHGQGGQPQHF.